This TCR beta chain derives from a study of read filtering for tumor transcriptome and immune sequencing. A note on this clonotype: A much larger clone differs from this one at a single base, so this may be a read error.

This library used around 400 ng RNA and molecular barcoded adaptors spanning alpha/delta and beta/gamma chains. TCRdb reanalysed the reads using MiXCR and keeps one entry per CDR3 protein. The sample lists 130,000 or so distinct CDR3 sequences; under 15% were seen once. Input material: a population of CD138-negative cells sorted from bone marrow. The origin of this receptor is a donor at least 40 years old with multiple myeloma.

The CDR3 sequence is CACSWGLAGADTQYF. CDR3 nucleotide sequence: TGTGCCTGCAGCTGGGGACTAGCGGGAGCAGATACGCAGTATTTT. The V and J genes are TRBV5-4 and TRBJ2-3, with 14 bases lining up with TRBD2. CDR1 and CDR2 from the germline V gene are SGHNT and YYREEE (reference sequence). CDR3 length equals 15 residues.